This T cell receptor beta chain was documented in a study of blood T cell repertoires in COVID-19. At the level of the study: The study drew acute and convalescent COVID-19 samples from the United States, Italy and Spain. The cDNA or gDNA used as material had been derived from T cells, B-cell-depleted T cells, or PBMCs.

CDR1 and CDR2 from the germline V gene are SNHLY and FYNNEI. With 8 bases removed from V and 0 bases from J, the gap between germline ends came to 11 bases. CDR3 length: 15 residues. Generated by immunoSEQ multiplex PCR, the TCRdb table keeps only in-frame clones and is missing some. Altogether over 200,000 clones are present, approximately 84% being singletons, with the ten largest covering 1.9%. This sequence was found in a man in his forties or fifties with active or convalescent COVID-19. J is TRBJ2-6 and V is TRBV2; TRBD2 might be the D (6 bases). Sequences were obtained from peripheral blood. CDR3 region: CASSREASGANVLTF. CDR3 DNA: TGTGCCAGCTCGAGGGAGGCCTCTGGGGCCAACGTCCTGACTTTC.